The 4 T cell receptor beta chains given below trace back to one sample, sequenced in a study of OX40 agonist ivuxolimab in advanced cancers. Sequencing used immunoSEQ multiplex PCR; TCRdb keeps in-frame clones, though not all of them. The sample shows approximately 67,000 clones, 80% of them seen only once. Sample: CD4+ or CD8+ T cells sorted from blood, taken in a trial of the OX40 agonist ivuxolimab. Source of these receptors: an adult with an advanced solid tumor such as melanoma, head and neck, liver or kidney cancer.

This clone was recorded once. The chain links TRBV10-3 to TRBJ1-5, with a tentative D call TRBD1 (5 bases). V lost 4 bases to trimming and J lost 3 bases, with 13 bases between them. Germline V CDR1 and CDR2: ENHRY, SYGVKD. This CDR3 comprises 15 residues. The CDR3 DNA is TGTGCCATCAGTGGGGGGACTGGGTCCAATCAGCCCCAGCATTTT. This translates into CAISGGTGSNQPQHF.

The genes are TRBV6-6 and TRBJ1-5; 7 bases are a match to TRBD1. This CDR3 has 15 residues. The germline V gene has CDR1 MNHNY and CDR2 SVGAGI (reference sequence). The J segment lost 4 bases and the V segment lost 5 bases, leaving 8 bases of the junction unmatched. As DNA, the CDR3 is TGTGCCAGCAGTACCCGACAGGGTAGGAATCAGCCCCAGCATTTT. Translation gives CASSTRQGRNQPQHF.

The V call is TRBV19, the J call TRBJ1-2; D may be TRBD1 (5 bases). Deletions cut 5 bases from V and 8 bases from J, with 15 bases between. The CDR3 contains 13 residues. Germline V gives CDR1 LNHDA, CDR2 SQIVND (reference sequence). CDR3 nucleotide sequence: TGTGCCAGTAGTTCCGAGCGAGGGGACGGCTACACCTTC. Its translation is CASSSERGDGYTF. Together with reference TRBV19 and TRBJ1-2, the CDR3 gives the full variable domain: DGGITQSPKYLFRKEGQNVTLSCEQNLNHDAMYWYRQDPGQGLRLIYYSQIVNDFQKGDIAEGYSVSREKKESFPLTVTSAQKNPTAFYLCASSSERGDGYTFGSGTRLTVV.

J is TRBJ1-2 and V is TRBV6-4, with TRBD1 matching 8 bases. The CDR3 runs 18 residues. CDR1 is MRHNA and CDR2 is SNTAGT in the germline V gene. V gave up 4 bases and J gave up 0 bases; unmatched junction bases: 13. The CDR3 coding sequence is TGTGCCAGCAGTGCCTCCGGGACAGGCGTTTTATCTAACTATGGCTACACCTTC. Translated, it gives CASSASGTGVLSNYGYTF.